This passage covers 18 T cell receptor beta chains from one sample sequenced in a study of tumor-infiltrating lymphocytes in primary liver carcinoma. Making TCR beta cDNA involved approximately 510 ng total RNA and a constant-region primer. Libraries for TCR beta were built through three nested multiplex PCR rounds, which together made up a slightly modified ARM-PCR procedure. Researchers ran the first two PCR rounds for about 11 cycles each with TRBV1-TRBV30 forward primers and a C-beta reverse primer. Each CDR3 protein gets one entry after TCRdb re-called the multiplex PCR reads with MiXCR. The data show 90,000 to 150,000 distinct CDR3 sequences, around 70% seen once. Scientists recovered RNA and DNA together from roughly 21-30 mg of unsorted bulk tissue. The sequenced material came from tumor-adjacent normal liver tissue. Source of these receptors: a woman in her sixties or seventies with primary liver carcinoma and hepatitis B virus infection.

On this clonotype itself: A read error may account for a junction end that differs from germline. V is TRBV6-5 and J is TRBJ2-1; possibly TRBD1 for D (6 bases). Germline CDR1 MNHEY, CDR2 SVGAGI. CDR3 size: 18 residues. CDR3 loop: CASSPQGGAVDSCNEHFF. Here the CDR3 DNA reads TGTGCCAGCAGCCCCCAAGGGGGAGCGGTAGACTCCTGCAATGAGCACTTCTTC.

Of note for this clonotype: Germline and junction disagree at one end, which may indicate a read error. CDR3 coding DNA: TGCGCCAACAGTGGGTTGGGACTAGCGTACGAGCAGTACTTC. This gives the protein CANSGLGLAYEQYF. This rearrangement joins TRBV10-2 to TRBJ2-7; TRBD2 matches 10 bases. The CDR3 totals 14 residues. From germline, CDR1 is WSHSY and CDR2 SAAADI.

Worth noting for this clonotype: A much larger clonotype is one base distant, so this may be a read error. J is TRBJ1-1 and V is TRBV5-1; 8 bases match TRBD1. Germline values: CDR1 SGHRS, CDR2 YFSETQ. The V segment lost 0 bases and the J segment 6 bases; nucleotides outside the gene matches: 10. This CDR3 is built from 16 residues. The CDR3 nucleotides are TGCGCCAGCAGCTTGGAGTTGGACAGGGAGGCTGCTGAAGCTTTCTTT. Translated, it gives CASSLELDREAAEAFF.

This clonotype was found once. This chain links TRBV6-1 with TRBJ1-5; D unresolved. This CDR3 has 14 amino acids. The germline gives CDR1 MNHNS, CDR2 SASEGT. The CDR3: CTTLKELGNQPQHF. In DNA, the CDR3 is TGTACCACTTTGAAGGAGCTCGGCAATCAGCCCCAGCATTTT.

To note about this clonotype: An end of the junction does not agree with germline; a read error may underlie this. The rearrangement joins TRBV6-1 to TRBJ2-3; the D is unclear. This CDR3 contains 15 residues. Germline assignment: CDR1 MNHNS and CDR2 SASEGT. The CDR3 loop is CASSISVSGTDTQYF. CDR3 DNA sequence: TGCGCCAGCAGTATAAGCGTATCTGGCACAGATACGCAGTATTTT.

This clonotype was found many times. The chain combines TRBV7-3 with TRBJ2-2, with D possibly matching TRBD2 (6 bases). The CDR3 is 16 amino acids. Germline V lookup: CDR1 SGHTA, CDR2 FQGTGA. Trimming removed 1 base from V and 8 bases from J, with 17 bases in between. CDR3 nucleotides: TGTGCCAGCAGCTTAATTGCCGCGGCGGGGAAAGGGGAGCTGTTTTTT. This codes for CASSLIAAAGKGELFF.

Written as DNA, the CDR3 is TGTGCCAGCGCCTCCAGACAGGGAGGAACTAATGAAAAACTGTTTTTT. Protein sequence: CASASRQGGTNEKLFF. This sequence joins TRBV6-5 and TRBJ1-4; TRBD1 matches 7 bases. Per the germline V gene, CDR1 is MNHEY and CDR2 is SVGAGI. Trimming took 8 bases from V and 1 from J; bases not matched to a gene: 10. CDR3 length: 16 amino acids.

This clonotype has a count of ten or more. CDR3 sequence: CAWSRTGRTEAFF. The CDR3 bases are TGTGCCTGGAGTAGGACAGGGAGGACTGAAGCTTTCTTT. The chain joins TRBV30 to TRBJ1-1; 8 bases fit TRBD1. The J segment lost 5 bases and the V segment lost 2 bases, leaving 4 bases of the junction unmatched. The CDR3 sequence is 13 residues long. CDR1 and CDR2 from the germline V gene are GTSNPN and SVGIG (reference sequence).

Many counts were recorded for this clonotype. One base away lies a much larger clone, so this may be a sequencing read error. The CDR3 sequence is CATLRQGNGKLFF. CDR3 in DNA: TGTGCCACCCTTAGACAGGGTAATGGAAAACTGTTTTTT. This sequence joins TRBV28 and TRBJ1-4; TRBD1 matches 7 bases. The CDR3 has 13 residues. Germline V gene lookup returns CDR1 MDHEN and CDR2 SYDVKM.

Comment on this clonotype: This could be a read error, since a much larger clone is one nucleotide away. V gene TRBV5-4 combines with J gene TRBJ2-7; tentative D call: TRBD2 (6 bases). Germline V lookup: CDR1 SGHNT, CDR2 YYREEE (reference sequence). This CDR3 has 13 residues. The germline V and J ends were trimmed by 4 bases and 8 bases, with 16 bases remaining between them. CDR3 coding DNA: TGTGCCAGCAGCGAGGGACTCAATGGAAAGCAGTACTTC. It codes for CASSEGLNGKQYF.

A remark on this clonotype: Without the conserved terminal phenylalanine or tryptophan, this CDR3 likely stems from a read error. The chain has TRBV6-5 and TRBJ2-2; D remains unclear. The CDR3 is 15 amino acids. CDR1 is MNHEY, CDR2 SVGAGI, per germline. Trimming pared 6 bases from V and 3 bases from J, leaving 14 bases between. The CDR3 loop reads CASRDGDRDTGELFS. In DNA, the CDR3 is TGTGCCAGCAGGGATGGGGATCGAGACACCGGGGAGCTGTTTTCT.

This clonotype was seen at least ten times. V is TRBV6-5 and J is TRBJ1-3; D gene ambiguous. V was pared by 7 bases and J by 3 bases, with 4 bases between. CDR1 is MNHEY and CDR2 is SVGAGI in the germline V gene. CDR3 length: 11 residues. CDR3 in DNA: TGTGCCAGCACCCTTGGAAACACCATATATTTT. It translates to CASTLGNTIYF.

This clonotype has at least ten counts. This chain links TRBV5-1 with TRBJ2-7; 9 bases are a match to TRBD2. The CDR3 is 15 residues long. V lost 0 bases to trimming and J lost 2 bases; unmatched junction nucleotides: 3. Germline V gene sequence: CDR1 SGHRS, CDR2 YFSETQ. The CDR3 DNA follows: TGCGCCAGCAGCTTGGATCCTAGCGGGACCTACGAGCAGTACTTC. Protein: CASSLDPSGTYEQYF.

The chain is built from TRBV5-1 and TRBJ1-1; 7 bases are shared with TRBD1. This CDR3 region has 15 residues. Looked up from germline, CDR1 is SGHRS and CDR2 is YFSETQ. Germline trimming cut 5 bases from V and 11 bases from J; bases unmatched to any gene: 18. The CDR3 protein is CASSSGQDATPLAFF. In nucleotides, the CDR3 is TGCGCCAGCAGTTCCGGACAGGATGCGACCCCCCTGGCTTTCTTT.

This clonotype was picked up many times. CDR3 DNA sequence: TGTGCCAGCAGTTACTTAAACAATGAGCAGTTCTTC. It codes for CASSYLNNEQFF. The V call is TRBV6-6, the J call TRBJ2-1; D remains ambiguous. Trimming removed 1 base from V and 5 bases from J, with 3 bases in between. CDR3 length: 12 residues. Germline CDR1 reads MNHNY; CDR2 reads SVGAGI (reference sequence).

CDR3 nucleotides: TGTGCCAGCAGTGATTTATCGGGAAGTACAAATACGCAGTATTTT. Protein: CASSDLSGSTNTQYF. This chain joins TRBV6-4 and TRBJ2-3, with a tentative D call TRBD2 (5 bases). The CDR3 runs to 15 residues. CDR1 MRHNA and CDR2 SNTAGT come from the germline V gene. Trimming left V 3 bases short and J 7 bases short, with 17 bases between.

The table lists this clonotype with a count of one. The gene calls are TRBV29-1 and TRBJ2-1, with 12 bases lining up with TRBD1. This CDR3 is built from 16 residues. Per the germline V gene, CDR1 is SQVTM and CDR2 is ANQGSEA. CDR3 sequence (DNA): TGCGGCGCCCCGGGACAGGGGGCCGGAATCACGAAAGGGCAGTTCTTC. This translates into CGAPGQGAGITKGQFF.

This clonotype was recorded at least ten times. The V call is TRBV5-4, the J call TRBJ2-3, with 7 bases aligning to TRBD2. CDR1 and CDR2 (germline): SGHNT, YYREEE (reference sequence). The CDR3 totals 15 residues. V shed 0 bases and J 2 bases; nucleotides not matched to a gene: 3. The CDR3 here is CASSLASGPTDTQYF. CDR3 nucleotides: TGTGCCAGCAGCTTGGCTAGCGGACCCACAGATACGCAGTATTTT.